This T cell receptor (beta chain) is from a study of T cell changes during pregnancy in multiple sclerosis. The table came from immunoSEQ multiplex PCR; TCRdb's copy has only in-frame clones and leaves some out. The data hold under 40,000 clones, with over 80% observed a single time. The CDR3 sequence is 17 residues long. The germline CDR1 and CDR2 sequences are SGHTA and FQGTGA. V lost 0 bases and J lost 1; bases outside the gene matches: 3. This material consisted of CD8+ T cells from peripheral blood mononuclear cells, taken before pregnancy. This clonotype originated in a female donor with multiple sclerosis, enrolled in a pregnancy study. J is TRBJ2-1 and V is TRBV7-3, with TRBD2 matching over 10 bases. CDR3 nucleotide sequence: TGTGCCAGCAGCTTAACAGCGGGAGGGTGGTCCTACAATGAGCAGTTCTTC. Translated: CASSLTAGGWSYNEQFF.